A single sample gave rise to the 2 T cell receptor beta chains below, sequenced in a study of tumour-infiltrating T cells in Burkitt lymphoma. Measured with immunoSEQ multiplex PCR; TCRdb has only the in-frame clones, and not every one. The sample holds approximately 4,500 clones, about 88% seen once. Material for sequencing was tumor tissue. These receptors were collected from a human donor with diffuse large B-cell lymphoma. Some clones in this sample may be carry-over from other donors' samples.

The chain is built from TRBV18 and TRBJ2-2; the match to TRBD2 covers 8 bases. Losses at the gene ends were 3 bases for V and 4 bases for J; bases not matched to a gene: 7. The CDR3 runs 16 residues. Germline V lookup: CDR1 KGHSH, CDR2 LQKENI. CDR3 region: CASSPAAGVGTGELFF. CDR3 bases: TGTGCCAGCTCACCGGCAGCGGGAGTAGGCACCGGGGAGCTGTTTTTT. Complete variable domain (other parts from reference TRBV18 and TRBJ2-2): NAGVMQNPRHLVRRRGQEARLRCSPMKGHSHVYWYRQLPEEGLKFMVYLQKENIIDESGMPKERFSAEFPKEGPSILRIQQVVRGDSAAYFCASSPAAGVGTGELFFGEGSRLTVL.

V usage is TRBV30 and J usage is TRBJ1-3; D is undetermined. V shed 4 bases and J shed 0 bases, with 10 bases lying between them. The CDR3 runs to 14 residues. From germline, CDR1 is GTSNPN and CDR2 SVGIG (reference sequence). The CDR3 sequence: CAWTGRSSGNTIYF. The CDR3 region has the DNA TGTGCCTGGACTGGACGCAGCTCTGGAAACACCATATATTTT.